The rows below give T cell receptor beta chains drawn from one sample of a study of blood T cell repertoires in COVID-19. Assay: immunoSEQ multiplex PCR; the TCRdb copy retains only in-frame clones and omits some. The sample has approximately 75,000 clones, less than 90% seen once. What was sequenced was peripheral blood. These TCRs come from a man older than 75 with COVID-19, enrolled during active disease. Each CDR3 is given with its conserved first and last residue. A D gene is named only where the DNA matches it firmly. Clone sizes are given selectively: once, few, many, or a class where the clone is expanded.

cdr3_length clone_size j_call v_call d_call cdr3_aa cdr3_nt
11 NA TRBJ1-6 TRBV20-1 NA CSASSSGALHF TGCAGTGCTAGCTCCTCGGGAGCCCTCCACTTT
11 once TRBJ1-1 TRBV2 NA CASGRLTEAFF TGTGCCAGCGGTAGATTAACTGAAGCTTTCTTT
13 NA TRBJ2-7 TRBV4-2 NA CASSQDPQIEQYF TGTGCCAGCAGCCAAGATCCCCAGATCGAGCAGTACTTC
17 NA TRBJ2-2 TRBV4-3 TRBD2 CASSQELAGGPSGELFF TGCGCCAGCAGCCAAGAACTAGCGGGGGGGCCAAGCGGGGAGCTGTTTTTT
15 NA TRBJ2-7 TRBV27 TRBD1 CASSLPGQGPYEQYF TGTGCCAGCAGTTTACCGGGACAGGGGCCTTACGAGCAGTACTTC
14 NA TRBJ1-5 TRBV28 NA CASSGEDGARPQHF TGTGCCAGCAGTGGGGAGGACGGAGCTCGGCCCCAGCATTTT
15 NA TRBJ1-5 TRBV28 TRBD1 CASRTDRARNQPQHF TGTGCCAGCAGGACGGACAGGGCGCGAAATCAGCCCCAGCATTTT
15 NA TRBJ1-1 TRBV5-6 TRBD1 CASSPPTGGLTEAFF TGTGCCAGCAGCCCACCGACAGGGGGACTTACTGAAGCTTTCTTT
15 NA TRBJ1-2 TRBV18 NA CASSPRSRVPYGYTF TGTGCCAGCTCACCACGGTCCAGGGTACCCTATGGCTACACCTTC
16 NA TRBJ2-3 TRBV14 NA CASSQDPRMGTDTQYF TGTGCCAGCAGCCAAGATCCGAGGATGGGCACAGATACGCAGTATTTT
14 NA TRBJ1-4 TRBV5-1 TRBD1 CASSRGQGNEKLFF TGCGCCAGCAGTCGCGGACAGGGGAATGAAAAACTGTTTTTT
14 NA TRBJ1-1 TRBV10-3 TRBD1 CAISEDRVYTEAFF TGTGCCATCAGTGAAGACAGGGTGTACACTGAAGCTTTCTTT
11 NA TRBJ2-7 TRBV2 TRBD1 CASSELGTEYF TGTGCCAGCAGTGAACTCGGGACAGAGTACTTC
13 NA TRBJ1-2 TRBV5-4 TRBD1 CASSLTGDYGYTF TGTGCCAGCAGTCTGACAGGGGACTATGGCTACACCTTC
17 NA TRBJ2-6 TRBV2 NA CASSPRGRGSGANVLTF TGTGCCAGCAGCCCAAGGGGGAGGGGCTCTGGGGCCAACGTCCTGACTTTC
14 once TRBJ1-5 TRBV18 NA CASSPGQGNQPQHF TGTGCCAGCTCACCGGGACAAGGAAATCAGCCCCAGCATTTT
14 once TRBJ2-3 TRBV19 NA CASSHLSSTDTQYF TGTGCCAGTAGCCATCTATCTAGCACAGATACGCAGTATTTT
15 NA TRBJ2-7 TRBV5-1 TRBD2 CASSSRPSGGYEQYF TGCGCCAGCAGCTCACGTCCTAGCGGGGGTTACGAGCAGTACTTC
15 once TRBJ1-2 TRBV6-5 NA CASSGTPVVLRGYTF TGTGCCAGTTCCGGGACACCTGTGGTTCTTCGGGGCTACACCTTC
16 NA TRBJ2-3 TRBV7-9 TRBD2 CASSFSSGGFTDTQYF TGTGCCAGCTCATTCTCGAGCGGGGGGTTCACAGATACGCAGTATTTT
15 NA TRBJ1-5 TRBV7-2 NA CASSLVTGIDQPQHF TGTGCCAGCAGCTTAGTAACAGGGATCGATCAGCCCCAGCATTTT
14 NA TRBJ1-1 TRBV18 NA CASSPTGLNTEAFF TGTGCCAGCTCACCAACAGGGCTGAACACTGAAGCTTTCTTT
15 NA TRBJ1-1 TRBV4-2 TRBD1 CASRHTTGGDTEAFF TGTGCCAGCAGACATACGACAGGGGGGGACACTGAAGCTTTCTTT
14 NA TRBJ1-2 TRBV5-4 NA CASRWAGLLGGYTF TGTGCCAGCAGGTGGGCAGGGCTTCTAGGGGGCTACACCTTC
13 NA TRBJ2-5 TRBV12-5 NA CASGLLQEETQYF TGTGCTAGTGGTCTCTTACAGGAAGAGACCCAGTACTTC
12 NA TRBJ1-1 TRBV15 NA CATSRDTGEAFF TGTGCCACCAGCAGAGACACGGGTGAAGCTTTCTTT
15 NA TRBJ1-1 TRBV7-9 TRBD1 CASSPGGHANTEAFF TGTGCCAGCAGCCCAGGGGGCCATGCGAACACTGAAGCTTTCTTT
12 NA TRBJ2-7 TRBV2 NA CASSYRVYEQYF TGTGCCAGCAGTTACAGGGTCTACGAGCAGTACTTC
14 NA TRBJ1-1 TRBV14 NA CASSLNLAGTEAFF TGTGCCAGCAGCTTAAATCTCGCGGGCACTGAAGCTTTCTTT
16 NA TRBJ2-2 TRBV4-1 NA CASSQSLAPNTGELFF TGCGCCAGCAGCCAATCGTTGGCCCCGAACACCGGGGAGCTGTTTTTT
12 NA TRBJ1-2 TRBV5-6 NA CASSPRQDGYTF TGTGCCAGCAGCCCAAGACAGGATGGCTACACCTTC
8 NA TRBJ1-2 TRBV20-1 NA CSPRGYTF TGCAGTCCTCGGGGCTACACCTTC
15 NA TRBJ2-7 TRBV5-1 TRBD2 CASSLEGLGNYEQYF TGCGCCAGCAGCTTGGAGGGACTAGGGAACTACGAGCAGTACTTC
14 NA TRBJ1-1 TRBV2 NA CASSGLLVGREAFF TGTGCCAGCAGTGGACTACTTGTAGGGCGTGAAGCTTTCTTT
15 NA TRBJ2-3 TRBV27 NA CASSPAGTDTDTQYF TGTGCCAGCAGTCCGGCCGGGACTGACACAGATACGCAGTATTTT
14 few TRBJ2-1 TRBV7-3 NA CASSPGGKGNEQFF TGTGCCAGCAGCCCCGGGGGTAAGGGAAATGAGCAGTTCTTC
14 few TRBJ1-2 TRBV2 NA CASSEWGANYGYTF TGTGCCAGCAGTGAATGGGGGGCTAACTATGGCTACACCTTC
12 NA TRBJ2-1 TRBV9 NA CASSGQYNEQFF TGTGCCAGCAGCGGGCAGTACAATGAGCAGTTCTTC
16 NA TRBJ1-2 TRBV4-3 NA CASSQVETGANYGYTF TGCGCCAGCAGCCAAGTTGAAACAGGCGCTAACTATGGCTACACCTTC
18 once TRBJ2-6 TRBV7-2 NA CASSLVGGLSSGANVLTF TGTGCCAGCAGCTTAGTAGGAGGTTTGAGCTCTGGGGCCAACGTCCTGACTTTC
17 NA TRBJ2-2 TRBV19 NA CASSITGTRYGTGELFF TGTGCCAGTAGTATCACCGGGACACGGTACGGCACCGGGGAGCTGTTTTTT
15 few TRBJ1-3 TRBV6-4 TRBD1 CASSAGTGPGNTIYF TGTGCCAGCAGTGCCGGGACAGGGCCTGGAAACACCATATATTTT
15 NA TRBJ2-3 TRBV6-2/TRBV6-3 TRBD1 CASSYSGQETDTQYF TGTGCCAGCAGTTACTCGGGACAGGAGACAGATACGCAGTATTTT
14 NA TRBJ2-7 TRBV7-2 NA CASSLEGSGYEQYF TGTGCCAGCAGCTTAGAGGGGTCAGGCTACGAGCAGTACTTC
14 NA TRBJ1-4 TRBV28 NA CASSSAGREEKLFF TGTGCCAGCAGTTCGGCAGGCCGGGAGGAAAAACTGTTTTTT
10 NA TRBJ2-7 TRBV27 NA CASRRGEQYF TGTGCCAGCAGAAGGGGGGAGCAGTACTTC
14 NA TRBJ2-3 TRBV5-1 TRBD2 CASSPSAGGDTQYF TGCGCCAGCAGTCCCTCAGCGGGGGGAGATACGCAGTATTTT
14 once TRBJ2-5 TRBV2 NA CASTQRGSGETQYF TGTGCCAGCACCCAACGGGGGAGCGGAGAGACCCAGTACTTC
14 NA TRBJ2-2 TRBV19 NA CASMPELGTGELFF TGTGCCAGTATGCCGGAACTAGGGACCGGGGAGCTGTTTTTT
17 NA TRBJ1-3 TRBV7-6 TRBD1 CASSSGQGKGPGNTIYF TGTGCCAGCAGCTCGGGACAGGGGAAGGGCCCTGGAAACACCATATATTTT
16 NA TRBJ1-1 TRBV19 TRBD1 CASSMKTGVINTEAFF TGTGCCAGTAGTATGAAAACAGGGGTAATTAACACTGAAGCTTTCTTT
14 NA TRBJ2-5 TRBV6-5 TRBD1 CASTKRGQIETQYF TGTGCCAGCACCAAGAGGGGGCAGATCGAGACCCAGTACTTC